These 26 T cell receptor beta chains came from one sample sequenced in a study of blood T cell repertoires in COVID-19. Produced via immunoSEQ multiplex PCR; TCRdb's table is partial and in-frame only. The table lists just over 350,000 clones, 75% to 90% of them singletons. The source material was peripheral blood. The origin of the receptors is a woman aged 55-69 years with COVID-19, enrolled during active disease.

The gene calls are TRBV27 and TRBJ1-4, with 10 bases lining up with TRBD1. Trimming removed 6 bases from V and 7 bases from J; junction bases left unmatched: 5. This CDR3 has 14 residues. CDR1 MNHEY and CDR2 SMNVEV come from the germline V gene (reference sequence). CDR3 in amino acids: CASRLRDRGEKLFF. The CDR3, as DNA: TGTGCCAGCAGGTTGAGGGACAGGGGTGAAAAACTGTTTTTT. The whole variable domain, filled in from reference TRBV27 and TRBJ1-4, reads EAQVTQNPRYLITVTGKKLTVTCSQNMNHEYMSWYRQDPGLGLRQIYYSMNVEVTDKGDVPEGYKVSRKEKRNFPLILESPSPNQTSLYFCASRLRDRGEKLFFGSGTQLSVL.

This chain connects TRBV5-5 to TRBJ1-2; 7 nucleotides align to TRBD1. The CDR3 runs 16 residues. The V segment lost 0 bases and the J segment 7 bases; nucleotides outside the gene matches: 12. Germline assignment: CDR1 SGHKS and CDR2 YYEKEE (reference sequence). In DNA, the CDR3 is TGTGCCAGCAGCTTGGCCCTCTCAACAGGGGCTGGTGGCTACACCTTC. It specifies CASSLALSTGAGGYTF. Full variable domain (outside the CDR3, taken from reference TRBV5-5 and TRBJ1-2): DAGVTQSPTHLIKTRGQQVTLRCSPISGHKSVSWYQQVLGQGPQFIFQYYEKEERGRGNFPDRFSARQFPNYSSELNVNALLLGDSALYLCASSLALSTGAGGYTFGSGTRLTVV.

The gene calls are TRBV5-5 and TRBJ2-7, with D possibly TRBD2 on 5 matching bases. Germline CDR1 reads SGHKS; CDR2 reads YYEKEE (reference sequence). V lost 4 bases and J 6 bases, leaving 14 bases between the germline ends. This CDR3 has 13 residues. The CDR3 region is CASSQYVGSEQYF. The DNA for the CDR3 is TGTGCCAGCAGCCAGTACGTGGGGAGCGAGCAGTACTTC.

This clone was observed once. V and J are TRBV7-8 and TRBJ2-7, with TRBD1 as a possible D gene (6 bases). In germline, CDR1 is SGHVS, CDR2 FQNEAQ. The CDR3 consists of 15 residues. V lost 7 bases and J lost 6, with 22 bases in between. The CDR3 spells CASIKLNLGAGEQYF. The CDR3 DNA sequence: TGTGCCAGCATCAAGTTAAATTTGGGGGCCGGCGAGCAGTACTTC.

This rearrangement joins TRBV12-5 to TRBJ2-1, with TRBD2 identical over 8 bases. From germline, CDR1 is LGHNT and CDR2 FRNRAP. The CDR3 has 17 amino acids. V trimming: 5 bases; J trimming: 4 bases; junction bases outside the gene matches: 13. The CDR3 sequence: CASGPPLGGGPYNEQFF. Here the CDR3 DNA reads TGTGCTAGTGGTCCTCCCTTAGGCGGGGGGCCGTACAATGAGCAGTTCTTC.

V gene TRBV7-2 combines with J gene TRBJ1-1; 7 bases line up with TRBD1. Germline CDR1 is SGHTA and CDR2 is FQGNSA. V lost 1 base to trimming and J lost 4 bases; unmatched junction nucleotides: 3. The CDR3 contains 14 residues. CDR3 DNA sequence: TGTGCCAGCAGCTTAGTTTCAGGGGGCACTGAAGCTTTCTTT. The encoded protein is CASSLVSGGTEAFF.

The V call is TRBV9, the J call TRBJ2-1; TRBD2 aligns across 9 bases. The CDR3 is 16 amino acids. V dropped 0 bases and J dropped 5; count of bases not matched to a gene: 6. Germline loops: CDR1 SGDLS, CDR2 YYNGEE. CDR3 loop: CASSVAGTSRDNEQFF. CDR3 DNA sequence: TGTGCCAGCAGCGTAGCCGGGACTAGCAGAGACAATGAGCAGTTCTTC.

This clone was counted a few times. The chain combines TRBV15 with TRBJ2-1; 10 bases line up with TRBD2. Germline lookup yields CDR1 LNHNV and CDR2 YYDKDF (reference sequence). The CDR3 length is 16 residues. Trimming took 3 bases from V and 3 from J; bases not matched to a gene: 5. The CDR3 DNA sequence: TGTGCCACCAGCAGGATCACTAGCGGGGACTACAATGAGCAGTTCTTC. Translation gives CATSRITSGDYNEQFF.

CDR3 coding DNA: TGTGCCAGCAGTTACTCCGTGGACAGGAACACTGAAGCTTTCTTT. It codes for CASSYSVDRNTEAFF. The V and J genes are TRBV6-6 and TRBJ1-1; D is perhaps TRBD1 (6 bases). V was pared by 0 bases and J by 1 base, with 9 bases between. Germline V gene data show CDR1 as MNHNY and CDR2 as SVGAGI (reference sequence). The CDR3 sequence is 15 residues long.

In this sample, this clone turned up once. The rearrangement links TRBV6-6 to TRBJ1-2, with 7 nucleotides matching TRBD1. The CDR3 has 16 amino acids. Germline CDR1 reads MNHNY; CDR2 reads SVGAGI (reference sequence). Trimming at V came to 0 bases and at J to 8 bases, leaving 12 bases not matched to a gene. The CDR3 DNA is TGTGCCAGCAGTTACTCCTGGGACAGAGGAGGTTGGGGCTACACCTTC. This gives the protein CASSYSWDRGGWGYTF.

The chain carries TRBV7-2 and TRBJ2-1; TRBD2 aligns across 7 bases. The CDR3 is made up of 15 amino acids. Germline trimming cut 1 base from V and 4 bases from J; bases unmatched to any gene: 4. In germline, CDR1 is SGHTA, CDR2 FQGNSA. As DNA, the CDR3 is TGTGCCAGCAGCTTAGACGGCGGGGGTTACAATGAGCAGTTCTTC. Translated, it gives CASSLDGGGYNEQFF.

The chain employs TRBV4-1 and TRBJ2-7, with D possibly being TRBD1 (6 bases). This CDR3 has 15 amino acids. V shed 3 bases and J shed 0 bases, with 12 bases lying between them. Germline CDR1 and CDR2: MGHRA and YSYEKL. The CDR3 region is CASSQPDRPSYEQYF. In nucleotides, the CDR3 is TGCGCCAGCAGCCAGCCGGACAGACCCTCCTACGAGCAGTACTTC.

The CDR3 region is CASSLGEPGRPIRVDTQYF. The CDR3 coding sequence is TGCGCCAGCAGCTTGGGGGAACCCGGCAGGCCCATCAGGGTAGATACGCAGTATTTT. This chain connects TRBV5-1 to TRBJ2-3, with a tentative D call TRBD1 (5 bases). Germline values: CDR1 SGHRS, CDR2 YFSETQ. V lost 0 bases to trimming and J lost 5 bases, with 25 bases between them. The CDR3 runs 19 residues.

V and J are TRBV11-2 and TRBJ1-1, with D unclear. Trimming shortened V by 6 bases and J by 4 bases, and 21 bases separated the two germline ends. The CDR3 is made up of 16 amino acids. In germline, CDR1 is SGHAT, CDR2 FQNNGV. CDR3: CASRHSPGRLSTEAFF. The CDR3 DNA reads TGTGCCAGCAGGCACTCGCCGGGGAGACTGAGCACTGAAGCTTTCTTT.

The CDR3 DNA is TGTGCCAGCAGCCCACAGGGGACCAATTCACCCCTCCACTTT. Translated, it gives CASSPQGTNSPLHF. This chain connects TRBV7-2 to TRBJ1-6, with 7 positions matching TRBD1. Trimming at V came to 5 bases and at J to 7 bases, leaving 5 bases not matched to a gene. Germline CDR1 is SGHTA and CDR2 is FQGNSA. The length of the CDR3 is 14 residues.

The J gene is TRBJ2-7, the V gene TRBV27, with D possibly TRBD2 on 5 matching bases. The CDR3 length is 16 residues. Germline V gene lookup returns CDR1 MNHEY and CDR2 SMNVEV (reference sequence). The V and J ends lost 6 bases and 3 bases respectively, with 21 bases between them. The CDR3 reads CASSPSVGQTNYEQYF. DNA for the CDR3: TGTGCCAGCAGCCCATCGGTGGGCCAGACTAACTACGAGCAGTACTTC.

J is TRBJ2-7 and V is TRBV7-9; possible D gene TRBD1, 6 bases. Germline-derived CDR1 and CDR2 are SEHNR and FQNEAQ (reference sequence). The CDR3 has 14 amino acids. The V end lost 10 bases, the J end lost 3 bases, and 19 bases lay between the germline ends. The CDR3 is CATHGTGLNYEQYF. For the CDR3, the DNA is TGTGCCACCCACGGCACAGGGTTGAACTACGAGCAGTACTTC.

This clone was seen once. The chain employs TRBV6-5 and TRBJ2-2; D may be TRBD1 (5 bases). The CDR3 is made up of 15 amino acids. Looked up from germline, CDR1 is MNHEY and CDR2 is SVGAGI. V gave up 4 bases and J gave up 4 bases, with 13 bases separating them. CDR3 sequence reads: CASSFRDRSTGELFF. The CDR3 nucleotides read TGTGCCAGCAGTTTCCGCGACAGAAGCACCGGGGAGCTGTTTTTT.

The V and J genes are TRBV18 and TRBJ2-5, with D possibly TRBD1 on 6 matching bases. Looked up from germline, CDR1 is KGHSH and CDR2 is LQKENI. Deletions cut 0 bases from V and 5 bases from J, with 22 bases between. The length of the CDR3 is 18 residues. The CDR3 here is CASSPPRRAGEDWETQYF. Written as DNA, the CDR3 is TGTGCCAGCTCACCACCTCGCCGGGCAGGGGAAGATTGGGAGACCCAGTACTTC.

This chain links TRBV12-1 with TRBJ2-3; whether TRBD1, the table's D call, matches the DNA was not checked. TRBV12-1 is noted as a pseudogene. The CDR3 spans 14 residues. The CDR3 sequence: CASRAGQGTDTQYF. The CDR3 coding sequence is TGTGCCAGCAGAGCCGGACAGGGCACAGATACGCAGTATTTT.

The rearrangement joins TRBV9 to TRBJ2-1; D remains ambiguous. Deletions cut 0 bases from V and 3 bases from J, with 10 bases between. CDR1 SGDLS and CDR2 YYNGEE come from the germline V gene. This CDR3 has 15 residues. The CDR3 DNA sequence: TGTGCCAGCAGCGTAGAATTGCAGGACTACAATGAGCAGTTCTTC. This gives the protein CASSVELQDYNEQFF.

The rearrangement joins TRBV5-1 to TRBJ1-1; D gene uncertain. The germline V gene encodes CDR1 SGHRS and CDR2 YFSETQ. This CDR3 region has 15 residues. V lost 4 bases, J lost 3 bases, and 16 bases lay in between. CDR3 residues: CASSRTGYIDTEAFF. The DNA of the CDR3 is TGCGCCAGCAGCCGAACGGGATATATAGACACTGAAGCTTTCTTT. Full variable domain (missing parts from reference TRBV5-1 and TRBJ1-1): KAGVTQTPRYLIKTRGQQVTLSCSPISGHRSVSWYQQTPGQGLQFLFEYFSETQRNKGNFPGRFSGRQFSNSRSEMNVSTLELGDSALYLCASSRTGYIDTEAFFGQGTRLTVV.

The gene calls are TRBV6-1 and TRBJ1-2; 7 bases are a match to TRBD1. The trim removed 2 bases at V and 3 bases at J, leaving 3 bases unmatched. This CDR3 region has 14 residues. CDR1 and CDR2 (germline): MNHNS, SASEGT. DNA for the CDR3: TGTGCCAGCAGTGAAAGGCAGGGGGACTATGGCTACACCTTC. Translating gives CASSERQGDYGYTF.

V is TRBV11-2 and J is TRBJ2-7; no firm D call. V dropped 0 bases and J dropped 0 bases, with 6 bases sitting between them. The CDR3 contains 14 residues. Germline V gene data show CDR1 as SGHAT and CDR2 as FQNNGV. This chain's CDR3 is CASSLEAVSYEQYF. DNA for the CDR3: TGTGCCAGCAGCTTAGAGGCAGTCTCCTACGAGCAGTACTTC.

This clone was seen a handful of times. V is TRBV5-8 and J is TRBJ2-6; D possibly corresponds to TRBD1 (6 bases). The V end lost 7 bases, the J end lost 0 bases, and 8 bases lay between the germline ends. The CDR3 is 14 amino acids. Germline lookup yields CDR1 SGHTS and CDR2 YDEGEE. Written as DNA, the CDR3 is TGTGCCAGCGGACAGTTCTCTGGGGCCAACGTCCTGACTTTC. Protein: CASGQFSGANVLTF.

For the CDR3, the DNA is TGCGCCAGCAGCGCTGGCGGGGGGGCCTTCACCGGGGAGCTGTTTTTT. Translated, it gives CASSAGGGAFTGELFF. The J gene is TRBJ2-2, the V gene TRBV5-1; 9 bases are shared with TRBD2. Per germline, CDR1 SGHRS and CDR2 YFSETQ. The CDR3 is 16 amino acids. The V segment lost 4 bases and the J segment 4 bases; nucleotides outside the gene matches: 8.